The 32 T cell receptor beta chains listed next were all sequenced from one sample in a study of blood T cell repertoires in COVID-19. Profiling relied on immunoSEQ multiplex PCR, and the TCRdb table lists in-frame clones only, not all of them. The repertoire has roughly 150,000 clones, approximately 82% of them found once; the top ten carry about 10%. The sample taken for sequencing was peripheral blood. These receptor sequences come from a man aged 55 to 69 who had recovered from COVID-19.

The chain couples TRBV3-1 (or the pseudogene TRBV3-2) to TRBJ1-5; the D is unclear. There are 14 residues in the CDR3. The germline CDR1 and CDR2 sequences are LGHDT and YNNKEL (reference sequence). Trimming took off 3 bases at V and 0 bases at J, with 6 bases between the two ends. The DNA of the CDR3 is TGTGCCAGCAGCCACTTCTATAGCAATCAGCCCCAGCATTTT. It encodes CASSHFYSNQPQHF.

The rearrangement links TRBV4-3 to TRBJ2-5; D perhaps matches TRBD2 (5 bases). V lost 0 bases and J lost 6, with 11 bases in between. Germline values: CDR1 LGHNA, CDR2 YSLEER. The CDR3 spans 14 residues. In DNA, the CDR3 is TGCGCCAGCAGCCAAGAGGTAGGGAGACAGACCCAGTACTTC. It yields the protein CASSQEVGRQTQYF.

V usage is TRBV30 and J usage is TRBJ1-6, with D possibly TRBD1 on 5 matching bases. This CDR3 comprises 14 residues. Germline V gives CDR1 GTSNPN, CDR2 SVGIG (reference sequence). The V end was cut by 3 bases, the J end by 9 bases, with 15 bases between. The CDR3 loop is CAWRPKGYGSPLHF. The DNA of the CDR3 is TGTGCCTGGAGGCCGAAGGGGTACGGTTCACCCCTCCACTTT.

This clone is labeled as medium-sized. This chain joins TRBV28 and TRBJ2-7; 8 bases match TRBD1. CDR1 and CDR2 from the germline V gene are MDHEN and SYDVKM. Trimming cost V 4 bases and J 7 bases; bases outside gene matches: 9. The CDR3 length is 14 residues. This chain's CDR3 is CASSSHRGAVEQYF. In DNA form, the CDR3 reads TGTGCCAGCAGTTCCCACAGGGGGGCGGTGGAGCAGTACTTC.

V usage is TRBV19 and J usage is TRBJ1-5; TRBD1 is a possible D gene (5 bases). The V end lost 5 bases, the J end lost 6 bases, and 11 bases lay between the germline ends. The CDR3 contains 13 residues. CDR1 and CDR2 (germline): LNHDA, SQIVND (reference sequence). The CDR3 region has the DNA TGTGCCAGTAGTCAAGGGGCCAGTCAGCCCCAGCATTTT. Its protein is CASSQGASQPQHF. Complete variable domain (other parts from reference TRBV19 and TRBJ1-5): DGGITQSPKYLFRKEGQNVTLSCEQNLNHDAMYWYRQDPGQGLRLIYYSQIVNDFQKGDIAEGYSVSREKKESFPLTVTSAQKNPTAFYLCASSQGASQPQHFGDGTRLSIL.

The V call is TRBV24-1, the J call TRBJ2-2; tentative D call: TRBD2 (5 bases). The V and J ends lost 3 bases and 1 base respectively, with 8 bases between them. CDR3 size: 15 residues. Germline assignment: CDR1 KGHDR and CDR2 SFDVKD. This chain's CDR3 is CATSDPGLNTGELFF. CDR3 bases: TGTGCCACCAGTGATCCTGGACTGAACACCGGGGAGCTGTTTTTT.

This rearrangement joins TRBV19 to TRBJ1-2; TRBD1 might be the D (6 bases). The CDR3 runs to 13 residues. The V and J ends lost 5 bases and 8 bases respectively, with 15 bases between them. The germline CDR1 and CDR2 sequences are LNHDA and SQIVND (reference sequence). The CDR3: CASSPARGGGYTF. The CDR3, as DNA: TGTGCCAGTAGTCCCGCAAGGGGGGGAGGCTACACCTTC.

This clone appeared once. The chain uses TRBV3-1 (or the pseudogene TRBV3-2) and TRBJ1-4; 8 nucleotides align to TRBD1. CDR3 length: 15 residues. The V gene end was trimmed by 3 bases and the J gene end by 6 bases; junction bases not matched to a gene: 6. CDR1 LGHDT and CDR2 YNNKEL come from the germline V gene (reference sequence). The CDR3 spells CASSQARDRYEKLFF. CDR3 coding DNA: TGTGCCAGCAGCCAGGCCCGGGACAGGTATGAAAAACTGTTTTTT.

The chain employs TRBV5-8 and TRBJ1-5; D uncertain. Germline V gives CDR1 SGHTS, CDR2 YDEGEE. Trimming stripped 3 bases from V and 4 bases from J, with 8 bases between. CDR3 length equals 13 residues. CDR3 sequence: CASSSRVNQPQHF. For the CDR3, the DNA is TGTGCCAGCAGCTCCCGGGTGAATCAGCCCCAGCATTTT.

The CDR3 DNA follows: TGCGCCAGCAGCGGAGCCAGCGGAAACACCGGGGAGCTGTTTTTT. The encoded protein is CASSGASGNTGELFF. This chain joins TRBV5-1 and TRBJ2-2; perhaps TRBD2 as D (5 bases). The CDR3 contains 15 residues. The germline V and J ends were trimmed by 4 bases and 2 bases, with 12 bases remaining between them. Germline CDR1 and CDR2: SGHRS and YFSETQ.

The chain is built from TRBV28 and TRBJ2-1; 10 bases are shared with TRBD1. From germline, CDR1 is MDHEN and CDR2 SYDVKM. Trimming at V came to 5 bases and at J to 1 base, leaving 14 bases not matched to a gene. CDR3 length: 19 amino acids. CDR3 loop: CASSTPGQGPGGSYNEQFF. The DNA of the CDR3 is TGTGCCAGCAGTACTCCGGGACAGGGGCCTGGGGGGTCCTACAATGAGCAGTTCTTC.

This clone was seen only once. The rearrangement uses TRBV4-2 and TRBJ2-3; D gene unclear. The CDR3 length is 13 residues. Looked up from germline, CDR1 is LGHNA and CDR2 is YNFKEQ. V was cut by 0 bases and J by 5 bases, with 6 bases left in between. For the CDR3, the DNA is TGTGCCAGCAGCCAAGATCGGAGAGATACGCAGTATTTT. This encodes CASSQDRRDTQYF.

V is TRBV5-1 and J is TRBJ2-5; D is unclear. The CDR3 has 15 residues. Looked up from germline, CDR1 is SGHRS and CDR2 is YFSETQ. V was pared by 1 base and J by 5 bases, with 15 bases between. In DNA form, the CDR3 reads TGCGCCAGCAGCTTGCTTGTTCTGGGCGCCGAGACCCAGTACTTC. Encoded protein: CASSLLVLGAETQYF. Full variable domain (rest looked up from reference TRBV5-1 and TRBJ2-5): KAGVTQTPRYLIKTRGQQVTLSCSPISGHRSVSWYQQTPGQGLQFLFEYFSETQRNKGNFPGRFSGRQFSNSRSEMNVSTLELGDSALYLCASSLLVLGAETQYFGPGTRLLVL.

This clone occurred a few times. The V call is TRBV6-2 or TRBV6-3, the J call TRBJ2-1, with TRBD1 matching 7 bases. Trimming cost V 1 base and J 1 base; bases outside gene matches: 1. The CDR3 length is 15 residues. The V gene's germline CDR1 is MNHEY and CDR2 SVGEGT. In DNA, the CDR3 is TGTGCCAGCAGTTACTACAGGGGTTCCTACAATGAGCAGTTCTTC. It encodes CASSYYRGSYNEQFF.

The V gene is TRBV4-3, the J gene TRBJ2-3; 9 nucleotides align to TRBD2. Germline V gives CDR1 LGHNA, CDR2 YSLEER. The CDR3 spans 15 residues. The ends lost 2 bases at V and 5 bases at J; junction bases unmatched: 5. Written as DNA, the CDR3 is TGCGCCAGCAGCCAATATAGCGGGGGTGGAGATACGCAGTATTTT. Protein sequence: CASSQYSGGGDTQYF.

The chain is built from TRBV7-2 and TRBJ2-7; D perhaps matches TRBD1 (5 bases). V lost 5 bases to trimming and J lost 5 bases, with 13 bases between them. Germline V gene lookup returns CDR1 SGHTA and CDR2 FQGNSA. CDR3 length: 13 residues. The CDR3 coding sequence is TGTGCCAGCAGCCTTAGATCAGGGAACGAGCAGTACTTC. Its translation is CASSLRSGNEQYF.

This clone was seen once. This chain connects TRBV27 to TRBJ1-2, with D tentatively TRBD1 (5 bases). V was shortened by 3 bases and J by 4 bases, with 15 bases between the two germline ends. Germline V gene sequence: CDR1 MNHEY, CDR2 SMNVEV (reference sequence). CDR3 size: 15 residues. This CDR3 is CASSFGARRSYGYTF. Here the CDR3 DNA reads TGTGCCAGCAGTTTTGGGGCACGAAGATCCTATGGCTACACCTTC.

The chain carries TRBV7-3 and TRBJ1-1; D call uncertain. V was clipped by 2 bases and J by 3 bases, with 7 bases between them. The CDR3 consists of 13 residues. Per germline, CDR1 SGHTA and CDR2 FQGTGA. The DNA of the CDR3 is TGTGCCAGCAGCTTATCAACGGACACTGAAGCTTTCTTT. It specifies CASSLSTDTEAFF.

The chain couples TRBV10-3 to TRBJ1-6, with D perhaps matching TRBD1 (6 bases). The germline CDR1 and CDR2 sequences are ENHRY and SYGVKD. The CDR3 length is 16 residues. Trimming took 2 bases from V and 5 from J, leaving 13 bases between them. This CDR3 is CAISERGTADNSPLHF. CDR3 in DNA: TGTGCCATCAGTGAGAGGGGGACGGCAGATAATTCACCCCTCCACTTT.

The rearrangement joins TRBV14 to TRBJ1-2; D is possibly TRBD1 (6 bases). CDR3 size: 11 residues. Germline V lookup: CDR1 SGHDN, CDR2 FVKESK. Deletions cut 8 bases from V and 9 bases from J, with 13 bases between. The chain's CDR3 is CASGQTWSYTF. The CDR3 DNA reads TGTGCCAGCGGACAGACATGGAGCTACACCTTC.

J is TRBJ2-1 and V is TRBV11-3; no firm D call. V dropped 2 bases and J dropped 0 bases, with 11 bases sitting between them. The CDR3 is 16 amino acids. CDR1 is SGHNT and CDR2 is YENEEA in the germline V gene. The CDR3 sequence is CASSLRGDLSYNEQFF. The CDR3 DNA follows: TGTGCCAGCAGCTTACGTGGAGACCTCTCCTACAATGAGCAGTTCTTC.

The chain recombines TRBV11-2 with TRBJ2-1; 9 bases line up with TRBD2. The CDR3 runs 15 residues. Germline values: CDR1 SGHAT, CDR2 FQNNGV. Trimming removed 5 bases from V and 9 bases from J; junction bases left unmatched: 11. The CDR3 DNA is TGTGCCAGCAGCCAAAAATGGACTAGCGAGGTTGAGCAGTTCTTC. Protein sequence: CASSQKWTSEVEQFF.

The chain joins TRBV2 to TRBJ1-2, with D unresolved. The germline V and J ends were trimmed by 8 bases and 1 base, with 14 bases remaining between them. CDR1 is SNHLY, CDR2 FYNNEI, per germline. The CDR3 totals 14 residues. The CDR3 here is CASPVRELNYGYTF. In DNA, the CDR3 is TGTGCCAGCCCCGTCCGTGAGCTTAACTATGGCTACACCTTC.

The chain's CDR3 is CASSQEEAGGSQPQHF. CDR3 sequence (DNA): TGCGCCAGCAGCCAAGAGGAGGCAGGGGGAAGTCAGCCCCAGCATTTT. This sequence joins TRBV4-1 and TRBJ1-5; 7 positions agree with TRBD1. The CDR3 runs 16 residues. V trimming: 0 bases; J trimming: 6 bases; junction bases outside the gene matches: 8. Germline CDR1 is MGHRA and CDR2 is YSYEKL.

This chain links TRBV30 with TRBJ1-4, with a tentative D call TRBD1 (6 bases). CDR1 is GTSNPN and CDR2 is SVGIG in the germline V gene (reference sequence). The CDR3 covers 12 residues. The CDR3 sequence: CALRGGRGELFF. CDR3 bases: TGTGCTCTGAGGGGGGGGCGCGGGGAACTGTTTTTT.

The CDR3 protein is CASSLPTGAGYGYTF. Here the CDR3 DNA reads TGTGCCAGCAGTTTACCTACAGGGGCGGGCTATGGCTACACCTTC. The chain joins TRBV28 to TRBJ1-2; 7 positions agree with TRBD1. The length of the CDR3 is 15 residues. The ends lost 2 bases at V and 4 bases at J; junction bases unmatched: 7. In germline, CDR1 is MDHEN, CDR2 SYDVKM.

The V and J genes are TRBV10-3 and TRBJ2-3; TRBD2 agrees at 7 bases. With V trimmed by 1 base and J by 2 bases, 6 bases remained unmatched. From germline, CDR1 is ENHRY and CDR2 SYGVKD. This CDR3 is 16 amino acids long. CDR3 region: CAISEWGGGVTDTQYF. The CDR3 nucleotides are TGTGCCATCAGTGAGTGGGGCGGGGGAGTCACAGATACGCAGTATTTT.

The chain employs TRBV19 and TRBJ1-2; D is ambiguous. Germline lookup yields CDR1 LNHDA and CDR2 SQIVND (reference sequence). This CDR3 spans 13 amino acids. Trimming removed 8 bases from V and 2 bases from J, with 12 bases in between. CDR3 sequence: CASSGALNYGYTF. DNA of the CDR3: TGTGCCAGTTCCGGAGCCCTCAACTATGGCTACACCTTC.

V usage is TRBV7-2 and J usage is TRBJ2-1; D possibly corresponds to TRBD1 (6 bases). Germline CDR1 is SGHTA and CDR2 is FQGNSA. V lost 5 bases, J lost 6 bases, and 14 bases lay in between. The CDR3 runs 14 residues. In DNA form, the CDR3 reads TGTGCCAGCAGCCCCCGAAAGGGGGTCAATGAGCAGTTCTTC. Translated, it gives CASSPRKGVNEQFF. The variable domain in full, completed from reference TRBV7-2 and TRBJ2-1, reads GAGVSQSPSNKVTEKGKDVELRCDPISGHTALYWYRQSLGQGLEFLIYFQGNSAPDKSGLPSDRFSAERTGGSVSTLTIQRTQQEDSAVYLCASSPRKGVNEQFFGPGTRLTVL.

There are a few counts of this clone. The V call is TRBV28, the J call TRBJ2-7; 14 bases agree with TRBD2. Germline V lookup: CDR1 MDHEN, CDR2 SYDVKM. The length of the CDR3 is 16 residues. J was trimmed by 6 bases and V by 5 bases; bases with no gene match: 9. In DNA, the CDR3 is TGTGCCAGCAGTCGGGCCGGGACTAGCGGGAGTATCGAGCAGTACTTC. Translated, it gives CASSRAGTSGSIEQYF.

J is TRBJ2-5 and V is TRBV6-5, with 7 nucleotides matching TRBD2. V was pared by 6 bases and J by 0 bases, with 4 bases of the junction left unmatched. The CDR3 is 14 amino acids. CDR1 and CDR2 (germline): MNHEY, SVGAGI. DNA for the CDR3: TGTGCCAGCAGGTCGGCGGGGGACCAAGAGACCCAGTACTTC. Residues: CASRSAGDQETQYF.

This clone was seen once. The chain links TRBV4-2 to TRBJ2-7; 9 positions match TRBD1. The CDR3 runs to 13 residues. V gave up 7 bases and J gave up 6 bases; unmatched junction bases: 7. Germline loops: CDR1 LGHNA, CDR2 YNFKEQ. CDR3 nucleotide sequence: TGTGCCAGCACCTCGGAGACAGGGGGCGAGCAGTACTTC. Translated, it gives CASTSETGGEQYF.